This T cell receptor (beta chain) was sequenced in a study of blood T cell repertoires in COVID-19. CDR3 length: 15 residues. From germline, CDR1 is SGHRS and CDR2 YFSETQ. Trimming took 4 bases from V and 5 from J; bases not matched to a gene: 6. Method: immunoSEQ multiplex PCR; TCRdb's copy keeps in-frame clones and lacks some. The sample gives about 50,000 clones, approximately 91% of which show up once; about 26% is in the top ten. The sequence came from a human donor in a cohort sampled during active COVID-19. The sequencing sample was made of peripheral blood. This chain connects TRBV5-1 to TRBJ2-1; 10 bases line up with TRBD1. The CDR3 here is CASSLTGGANNEQFF. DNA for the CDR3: TGCGCCAGCAGCCTGACAGGGGGCGCCAACAATGAGCAGTTCTTC.